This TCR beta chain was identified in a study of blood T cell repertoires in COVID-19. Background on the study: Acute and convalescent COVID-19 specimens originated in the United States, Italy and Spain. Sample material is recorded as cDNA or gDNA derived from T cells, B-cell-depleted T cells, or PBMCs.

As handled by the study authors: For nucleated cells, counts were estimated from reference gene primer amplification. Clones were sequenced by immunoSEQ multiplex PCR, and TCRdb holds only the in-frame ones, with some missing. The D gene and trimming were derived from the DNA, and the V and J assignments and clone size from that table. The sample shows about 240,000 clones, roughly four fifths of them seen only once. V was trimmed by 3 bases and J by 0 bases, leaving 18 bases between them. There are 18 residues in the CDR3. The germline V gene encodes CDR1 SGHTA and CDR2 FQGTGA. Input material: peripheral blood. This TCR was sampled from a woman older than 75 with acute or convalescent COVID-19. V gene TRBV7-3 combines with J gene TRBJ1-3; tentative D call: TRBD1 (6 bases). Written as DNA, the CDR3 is TGTGCCAGCAGCTTGGTGGGGCTCGACAGGCACTCTGGAAACACCATATATTTT. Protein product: CASSLVGLDRHSGNTIYF.